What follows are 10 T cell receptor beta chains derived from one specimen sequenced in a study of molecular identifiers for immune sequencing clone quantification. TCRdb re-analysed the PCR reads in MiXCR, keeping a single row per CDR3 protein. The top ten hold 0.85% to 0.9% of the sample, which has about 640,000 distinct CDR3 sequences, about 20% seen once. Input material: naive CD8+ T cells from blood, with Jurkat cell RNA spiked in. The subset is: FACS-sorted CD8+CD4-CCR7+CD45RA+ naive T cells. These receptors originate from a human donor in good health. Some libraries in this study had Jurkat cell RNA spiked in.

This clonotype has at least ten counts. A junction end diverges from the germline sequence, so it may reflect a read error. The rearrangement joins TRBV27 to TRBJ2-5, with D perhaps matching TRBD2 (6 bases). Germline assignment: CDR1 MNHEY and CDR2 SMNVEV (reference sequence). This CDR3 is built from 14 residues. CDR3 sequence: CASSYQGGQQTQYF. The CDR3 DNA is TGTGCCAGCAGTTACCAGGGAGGCCAACAGACCCAGTACTTC.

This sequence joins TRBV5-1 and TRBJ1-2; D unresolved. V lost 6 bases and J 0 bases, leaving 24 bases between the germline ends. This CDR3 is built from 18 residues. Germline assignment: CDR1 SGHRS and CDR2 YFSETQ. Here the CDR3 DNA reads TGCGCCAGCAACCCGAGGGATGGAAGACGGGAGACTAACTATGGCTACACCTTC. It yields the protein CASNPRDGRRETNYGYTF.

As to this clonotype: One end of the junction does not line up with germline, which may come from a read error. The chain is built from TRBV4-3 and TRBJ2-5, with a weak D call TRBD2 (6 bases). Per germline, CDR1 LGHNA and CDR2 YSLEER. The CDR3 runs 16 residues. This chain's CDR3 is CASSQDRTGRRETRYF. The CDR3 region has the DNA TGCGCCAGCAGCCAAGATAGGACGGGGAGGCGTGAGACCCGGTACTTC.

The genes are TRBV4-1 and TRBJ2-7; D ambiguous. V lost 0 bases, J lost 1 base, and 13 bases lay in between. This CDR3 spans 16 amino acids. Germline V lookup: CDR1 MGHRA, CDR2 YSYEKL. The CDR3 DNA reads TGCGCCAGCAGCCAAGAGGACCTCCCCAAATCCTACGAGCAGTACTTC. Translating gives CASSQEDLPKSYEQYF.

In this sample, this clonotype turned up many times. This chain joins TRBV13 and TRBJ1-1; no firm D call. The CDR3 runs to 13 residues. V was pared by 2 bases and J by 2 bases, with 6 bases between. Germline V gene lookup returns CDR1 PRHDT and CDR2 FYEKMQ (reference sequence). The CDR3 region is CASSLNDNTEAFF. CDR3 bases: TGTGCCAGCAGCTTAAACGATAACACTGAAGCTTTCTTT.

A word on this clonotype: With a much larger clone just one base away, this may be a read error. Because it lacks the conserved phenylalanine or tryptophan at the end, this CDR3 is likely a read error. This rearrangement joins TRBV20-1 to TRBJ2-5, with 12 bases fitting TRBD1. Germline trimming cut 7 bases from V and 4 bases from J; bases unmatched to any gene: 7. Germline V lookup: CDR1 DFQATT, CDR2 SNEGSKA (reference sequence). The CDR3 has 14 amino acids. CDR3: CSEERDRGPETQYS. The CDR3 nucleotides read TGCAGTGAGGAACGGGACAGGGGGCCAGAGACCCAGTACTCC.

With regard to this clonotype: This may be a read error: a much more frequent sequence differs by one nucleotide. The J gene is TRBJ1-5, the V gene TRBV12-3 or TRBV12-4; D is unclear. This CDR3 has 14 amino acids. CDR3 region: CANSLEGENQPQHF. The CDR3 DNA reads TGTGCCAACAGTTTGGAAGGAGAAAATCAGCCCCAGCATTTT.

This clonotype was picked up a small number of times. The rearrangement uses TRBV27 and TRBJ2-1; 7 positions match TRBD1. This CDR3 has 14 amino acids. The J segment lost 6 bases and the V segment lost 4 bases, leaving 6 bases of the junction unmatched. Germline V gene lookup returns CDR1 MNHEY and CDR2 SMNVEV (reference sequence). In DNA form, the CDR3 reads TGTGCCAGCAGTTATAGGGGGCCGAGCAATGAGCAGTTCTTC. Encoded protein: CASSYRGPSNEQFF.

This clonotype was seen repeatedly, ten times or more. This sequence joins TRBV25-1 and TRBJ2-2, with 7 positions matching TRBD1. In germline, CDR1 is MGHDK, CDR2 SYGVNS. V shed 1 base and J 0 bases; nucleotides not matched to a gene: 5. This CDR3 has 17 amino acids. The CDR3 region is CASSEWDSLANTGELFF. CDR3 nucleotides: TGTGCCAGCAGTGAATGGGACAGCCTCGCGAACACCGGGGAGCTGTTTTTT.

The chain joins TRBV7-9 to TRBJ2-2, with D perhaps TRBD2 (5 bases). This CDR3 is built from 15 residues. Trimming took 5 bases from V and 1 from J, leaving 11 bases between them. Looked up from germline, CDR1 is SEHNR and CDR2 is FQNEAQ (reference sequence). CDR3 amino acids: CASSPGRENTGELFF. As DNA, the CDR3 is TGTGCCAGCAGCCCAGGACGGGAGAACACCGGGGAGCTGTTTTTT.